This TCR beta chain was identified during a study of cytomegalovirus exposure and HLA in healthy donors. The CDR3 is made up of 13 amino acids. V shed 6 bases and J shed 9 bases, with 15 bases lying between them. The V gene's germline CDR1 is WNHNN and CDR2 SYGVQD (reference sequence). The PCR made use of 60 Vbeta and 13 Jbeta primers. Sequenced by immunoSEQ multiplex PCR; TCRdb stores in-frame clones only, minus some. The profile covers 150,000 to 200,000 clones, with around three quarters appearing a single time and 1.5% to 2% taken by the ten largest. This clone was detected only once. Sequences were obtained from PBMCs. This chain uses TRBV10-1 with TRBJ2-4; perhaps TRBD2 as D (6 bases). The clonotype was recovered from a man aged 30 to 45 in good health and CMV-seronegative. The CDR3 DNA reads TGCGCCAGCAGCTTTGAGTTGGGAGGCATTCAGTACTTC. Translation: CASSFELGGIQYF.